This entry features one T cell receptor (beta chain) sequence. The antigen remains unidentified. This sample was taken from a study of cytomegalovirus exposure and HLA in healthy donors. Study-wide points: A later analysis linked a missense DCLRE1C variant to TCR beta V- and J-gene trimming. An ancestry cluster, one associated with Asian ancestry, reportedly showed fewer N-insertions than the 666-donor mean in a later analysis.

With 60 Vbeta and 13 Jbeta primers, the PCR was carried out. Profiling relied on immunoSEQ multiplex PCR, and the TCRdb table lists in-frame clones only, not all of them. The sample yields over 100,000 clones, approximately 87% seen once. Germline V gene sequence: CDR1 SGHRS, CDR2 YFSETQ. The CDR3 is 15 amino acids. V shed 0 bases and J 4 bases; nucleotides not matched to a gene: 4. Sequences were obtained from PBMCs. The origin of this receptor is a woman in her twenties or thirties in good health and CMV-seronegative. The V and J genes are TRBV5-1 and TRBJ2-5, with 9 bases aligning to TRBD1. The CDR3 DNA sequence: TGCGCCAGCAGCTTGGGGACAGGGGCGCCAGAGACCCAGTACTTC. Its translation: CASSLGTGAPETQYF.